This T cell receptor beta chain is drawn from a study of blood T cell repertoires in COVID-19. This clone was detected only a few times. J gave up 4 bases and V 6 bases, and 11 bases lay outside the gene matches. The germline V gene encodes CDR1 SQVTM and CDR2 ANQGSEA. The CDR3 has 14 residues. Clones were sequenced by immunoSEQ multiplex PCR, and TCRdb holds only the in-frame ones, with some missing. This table has roughly 68,000 clones, roughly 77% appearing once. Source material: peripheral blood. This chain joins TRBV29-1 and TRBJ2-7, with TRBD2 matching 8 bases. The receptor was isolated from a human donor in a cohort sampled during active COVID-19. The CDR3 region is CSVSGSGSGYEQYF. The CDR3, as DNA: TGCAGCGTCTCCGGGAGCGGGAGTGGTTACGAGCAGTACTTC.